The subject of this entry is one T cell receptor (beta chain). Its recognized antigen is unknown. One base away there is no much larger clone; base qualities are not given. TCRbeta CDR3 regions were amplified from genomic DNA using the immunoSEQ Assay, a bias-controlled multiplex PCR. The authors processed their data as follows. The number of nucleated cells in each sample was estimated by amplification of reference gene primers within the assay. To quantify the absolute abundance of each unique TCRbeta CDR3 rearrangement, sequence reads were collapsed and filtered. Productive Simpson clonality was computed per sample as the square root of Simpson's diversity index over productive rearrangements. TCRdb stores this immuneACCESS table with in-frame sequences only. Part of the clones is absent; in the studies checked, under half of the shortfall reflects unresolved V genes, and no reason is known for the rest. That table supplies the V and J calls and clone size; D and trimming were determined from the DNA. The sample profile shows about 300,000 clones; 85% to 90% of them were found once. About 1.6% of the sample rests with the top ten.

Samples from volunteer blood donors who had recovered from COVID-19 were contributed by a second Seattle source. The collaborating institutions used their own protocols to collect whole blood in K2EDTA tubes. For TCRbeta analysis, collaborators shipped samples in one of three forms: frozen whole blood, isolated PBMCs, or DNA extracted from either of those sample types. The entry originates in a study of blood T cell repertoires in COVID-19 (dated by TCRdb to 2018 to 2021). About the study as a whole: The collaborator samples originated in the United States, Italy and Spain and spanned the acute and convalescent phases of COVID-19. The material from the prospective study consisted of cDNA or gDNA derived from T cells, B-cell-depleted T cells, or PBMCs. Deeply sampled blood TCRbeta repertoires from subjects exposed to, actively infected with, or recovered from COVID-19 were included in the dataset. A freely available public database, intended as a resource for researchers studying the immune response to SARS-CoV-2, is where the repertoires were released. The samples were drawn from two sources: the first 160 participants of the ongoing ImmuneRACE study, and 1,254 subjects contributed by 6 global collaborators. Sample metadata almost always included a de-identified subject ID, COVID-19 status, age in years and sex. Where HLA class I and class II types were available, the types were taken from metadata supplied by the sample provider, not from assay-based typing.

The research as a whole found: The quantity of clinical and demographic metadata differed by source and by participant and was supplied without curation.

The V and J ends are trimmed by 4 bases and 2 bases, leaving 14 bases between them. CDR1 and CDR2 (SGHTA, FQGNSA) derive from the germline V gene. From its cysteine to its phenylalanine, the CDR3 spans 15 amino acids. Only the CDR3 portion is preserved as DNA: 45 bases, with reading frame beginning at the first base. The chain was built from TRBV7-2 and TRBJ1-2, with the D gene not clear enough to name. Sequencing was done on a sample of peripheral blood. This TCR was recovered from a woman aged 35 to 49 who had recovered from COVID-19. The bases read TGTGCCAGCAGCTACGGCGCGAGGTTAAACTATGGCTACACCTTC. This sequence encodes CASSYGARLNYGYTF.